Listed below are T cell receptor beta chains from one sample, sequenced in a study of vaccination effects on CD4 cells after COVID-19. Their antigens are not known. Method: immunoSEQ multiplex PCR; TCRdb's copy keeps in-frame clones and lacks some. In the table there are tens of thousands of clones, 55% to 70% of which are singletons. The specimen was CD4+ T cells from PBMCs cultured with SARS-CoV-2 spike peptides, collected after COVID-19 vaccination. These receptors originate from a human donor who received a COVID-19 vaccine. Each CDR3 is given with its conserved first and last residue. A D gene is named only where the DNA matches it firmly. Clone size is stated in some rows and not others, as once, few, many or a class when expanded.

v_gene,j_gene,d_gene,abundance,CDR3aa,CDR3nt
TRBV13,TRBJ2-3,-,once,CASSSRASADRHTQYF,TGTGCCAGCAGCTCGCGAGCTAGCGCCGACAGGCATACGCAGTATTTT
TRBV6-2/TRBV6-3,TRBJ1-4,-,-,CASSSGTGYEKLFF,TGTGCCAGCAGCTCCGGGACTGGTTATGAAAAACTGTTTTTT
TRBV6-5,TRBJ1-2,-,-,CASRRGRSYGYTF,TGTGCCAGCAGAAGGGGACGGAGCTATGGCTACACCTTC
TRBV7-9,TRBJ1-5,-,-,CASSLEPTGRYQPQHF,TGTGCCAGCAGCTTAGAGCCCACGGGACGTTATCAGCCCCAGCATTTT
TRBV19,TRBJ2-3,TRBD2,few,CASSIEKREGNTQYF,TGTGCCAGTAGTATAGAGAAGCGGGAGGGAAATACGCAGTATTTT
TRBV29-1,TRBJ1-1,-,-,CSVERRLNTEAFF,TGCAGCGTTGAACGGCGGCTGAACACTGAAGCTTTCTTT
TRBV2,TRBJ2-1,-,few,CASSETPSYNEQFF,TGTGCCAGCAGTGAAACCCCGTCCTACAATGAGCAGTTCTTC
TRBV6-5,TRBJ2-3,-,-,CASRFISTDTQYF,TGTGCCAGCAGATTTATTAGCACAGATACGCAGTATTTT
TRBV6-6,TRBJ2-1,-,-,CASSYPAPSNEQFF,TGTGCCAGCAGTTACCCGGCCCCCTCCAATGAGCAGTTCTTC
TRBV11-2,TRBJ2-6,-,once,CASSLGGAGANVLTF,TGTGCCAGCAGCTTAGGGGGGGCTGGGGCCAACGTCCTGACTTTC
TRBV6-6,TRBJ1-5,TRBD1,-,CASSGTGSNQPQHF,TGTGCCAGCAGTGGGACAGGATCCAATCAGCCCCAGCATTTT
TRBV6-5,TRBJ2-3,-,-,CASLELGTDTQYF,TGTGCCAGCCTAGAACTGGGCACAGATACGCAGTATTTT
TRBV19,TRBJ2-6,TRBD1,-,CASSIGWGQGSGANVLTF,TGTGCCAGTAGTATAGGCTGGGGACAGGGATCTGGGGCCAACGTCCTGACTTTC
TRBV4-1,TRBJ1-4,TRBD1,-,CASSQDGGYRGLVTNEKLFF,TGCGCCAGCAGCCAAGACGGGGGGTACAGGGGGCTAGTAACTAATGAAAAACTGTTTTTT
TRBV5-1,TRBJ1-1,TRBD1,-,CASSPGQGTGNTEAFF,TGCGCCAGCAGCCCCGGACAGGGGACCGGGAACACTGAAGCTTTCTTT
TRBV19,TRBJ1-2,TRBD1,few,CASSIDRAFYGYTF,TGTGCCAGTAGTATTGACAGGGCCTTCTATGGCTACACCTTC
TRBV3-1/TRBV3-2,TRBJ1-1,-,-,CASSPGDEAFF,TGTGCCAGCAGCCCGGGAGATGAAGCTTTCTTT
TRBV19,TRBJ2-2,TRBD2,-,CASNGLARTGELFF,TGTGCCAGTAACGGACTAGCCAGGACCGGGGAGCTGTTTTTT
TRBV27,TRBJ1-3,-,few,CASSLSFFLTVSGNTIYF,TGTGCCAGCAGTTTATCTTTTTTCCTCACGGTCTCTGGAAACACCATATATTTT
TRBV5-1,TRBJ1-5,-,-,CASSSLHF,TGCGCCAGCAGCTCCCTGCATTTT
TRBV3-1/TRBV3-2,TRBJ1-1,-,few,CASSQVAGAEAFF,TGTGCCAGCAGCCAAGTCGCTGGGGCTGAAGCTTTCTTT
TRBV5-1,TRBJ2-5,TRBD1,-,CASSLATGVQETQYF,TGCGCCAGCAGCTTGGCAACAGGGGTCCAAGAGACCCAGTACTTC
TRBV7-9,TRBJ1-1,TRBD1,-,CASSLEPGQGNTEAFF,TGTGCCAGCAGCTTAGAGCCGGGACAGGGGAACACTGAAGCTTTCTTT
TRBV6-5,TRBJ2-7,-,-,CASTPPTTYEQYF,TGTGCCAGCACCCCGCCTACAACCTACGAGCAGTACTTC
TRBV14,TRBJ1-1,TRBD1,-,CASSQSGGTEAFF,TGTGCCAGCAGCCAGTCAGGGGGCACTGAAGCTTTCTTT
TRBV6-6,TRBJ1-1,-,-,CASSYLGAAEAFF,TGTGCCAGCAGTTACCTGGGGGCGGCTGAAGCTTTCTTT
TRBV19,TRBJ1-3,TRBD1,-,CASDRGAGGNTIYF,TGTGCCAGCGACAGGGGCGCGGGTGGAAACACCATATATTTT
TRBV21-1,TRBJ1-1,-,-,CASTYRGRGTEAFF,TGTGCCAGCACTTACAGGGGAAGAGGCACTGAAGCTTTCTTT
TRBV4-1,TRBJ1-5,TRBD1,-,CASSNPGQGANQPQHF,TGCGCCAGCAGCAACCCGGGACAGGGGGCGAATCAGCCCCAGCATTTT
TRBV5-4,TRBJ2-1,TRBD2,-,CASILAGVANEQFF,TGTGCCAGCATACTAGCGGGAGTAGCAAATGAGCAGTTCTTC
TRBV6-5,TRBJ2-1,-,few,CASNGDSYEQFF,TGTGCCAGCAATGGAGACTCTTATGAGCAGTTCTTC
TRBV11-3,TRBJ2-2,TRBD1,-,CASSPRGTDNTGELFF,TGTGCCAGCAGCCCTAGGGGGACAGATAACACCGGGGAGCTGTTTTTT
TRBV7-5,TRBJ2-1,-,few,CVRSLASQGGYNEQFF,TGTGTCAGAAGCTTAGCGAGTCAGGGGGGTTACAATGAGCAGTTCTTC
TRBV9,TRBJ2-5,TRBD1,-,CASSVEGQLEETQYF,TGTGCCAGCAGCGTAGAGGGACAGCTGGAAGAGACCCAGTACTTC
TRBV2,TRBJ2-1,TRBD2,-,CASSSGLAVYNEQFF,TGTGCCAGCAGTTCGGGGCTAGCGGTTTACAATGAGCAGTTCTTC
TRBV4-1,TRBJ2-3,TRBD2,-,CASGNGRPTKGTQYF,TGCGCTAGCGGTAACGGGAGGCCGACCAAGGGTACGCAGTATTTT
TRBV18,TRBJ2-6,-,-,CASSPPSGANVLTF,TGTGCCAGCTCACCTCCTTCTGGGGCCAACGTCCTGACTTTC
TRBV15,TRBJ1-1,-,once,CATSRDPHSGAEAFF,TGTGCCACCAGCAGAGATCCCCACAGCGGGGCTGAAGCTTTCTTT
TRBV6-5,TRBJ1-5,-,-,CASSYGRQNQPQHF,TGTGCCAGCAGTTACGGGAGACAAAATCAGCCCCAGCATTTT
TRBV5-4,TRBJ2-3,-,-,CASSFDYITDTQYF,TGTGCCAGCAGCTTTGACTATATCACAGATACGCAGTATTTT
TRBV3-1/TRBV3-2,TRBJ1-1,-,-,CASSPGPGTQFESTEAFF,TGTGCCAGCAGCCCCGGCCCCGGGACCCAGTTCGAGAGCACTGAAGCTTTCTTT
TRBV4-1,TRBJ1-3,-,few,CASSQEPEGPGNTIYF,TGCGCCAGCAGCCAAGAACCCGAGGGCCCTGGAAACACCATATATTTT
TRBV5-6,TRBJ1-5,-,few,CASSYRDGNQPQHF,TGTGCCAGCAGCTACCGGGACGGCAATCAGCCCCAGCATTTT
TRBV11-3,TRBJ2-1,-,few,CASSLDQGGSQTRTAEQFF,TGTGCCAGCAGCTTAGATCAGGGCGGGAGTCAAACCCGGACAGCTGAGCAGTTCTTC
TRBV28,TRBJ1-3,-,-,CASSSMLGGGNTIYF,TGTGCCAGCAGTTCCATGCTCGGCGGTGGAAACACCATATATTTT
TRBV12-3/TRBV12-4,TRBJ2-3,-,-,CASSLLDTQYF,TGTGCCAGCAGTTTATTAGATACGCAGTATTTT
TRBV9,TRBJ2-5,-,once,CASSVGGGNKETQYF,TGTGCCAGCAGCGTAGGAGGGGGAAACAAGGAGACCCAGTACTTC
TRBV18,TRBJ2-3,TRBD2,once,CASSPTSGSDTQYF,TGTGCCAGCTCACCAACTAGCGGGTCAGATACGCAGTATTTT
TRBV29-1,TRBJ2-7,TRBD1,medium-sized,CSVDRTGNEQYF,TGCAGCGTTGACAGGACAGGGAATGAGCAGTACTTC
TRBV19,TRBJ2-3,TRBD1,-,CASSITGQGTDTQYF,TGTGCCAGTAGTATAACGGGACAGGGAACAGATACGCAGTATTTT
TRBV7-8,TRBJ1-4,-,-,CASSLGINEKLFF,TGTGCCAGCAGCTTGGGAATTAATGAAAAACTGTTTTTT
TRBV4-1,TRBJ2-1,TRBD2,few,CASSLTSGTRRDRQFF,TGCGCCAGCAGCCTTACATCCGGGACTAGAAGAGATCGCCAGTTCTTC
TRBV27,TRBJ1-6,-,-,CASTLSGVGHSPLHF,TGTGCCAGCACCCTCTCAGGGGTGGGGCATTCACCCCTCCACTTT
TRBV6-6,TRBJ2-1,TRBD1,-,CASSYPGQGNNEQFF,TGTGCCAGCAGTTACCCGGGACAGGGTAACAATGAGCAGTTCTTC